This T cell receptor (beta chain) emerged from a study of OX40 agonist ivuxolimab in advanced cancers. Some clones are missing from TCRdb's copy, which holds only in-frame ones; the method was immunoSEQ multiplex PCR. The sample includes around 94,000 clones, around 87% of them seen just once. From germline, CDR1 is SGDLS and CDR2 YYNGEE. CDR3 size: 14 residues. Trimming shortened V by 4 bases and J by 3 bases, and 14 bases separated the two germline ends. V usage is TRBV9 and J usage is TRBJ2-7; D uncertain. The source material was CD4+ or CD8+ T cells sorted from blood, sampled in a trial of the OX40 agonist ivuxolimab. The sequence was collected from an adult with an advanced solid tumor such as melanoma, head and neck, liver or kidney cancer. CDR3 residues: CASSPRPSFYEQYF. CDR3 nucleotide sequence: TGTGCCAGCAGCCCCCGGCCCAGTTTCTACGAGCAGTACTTC.